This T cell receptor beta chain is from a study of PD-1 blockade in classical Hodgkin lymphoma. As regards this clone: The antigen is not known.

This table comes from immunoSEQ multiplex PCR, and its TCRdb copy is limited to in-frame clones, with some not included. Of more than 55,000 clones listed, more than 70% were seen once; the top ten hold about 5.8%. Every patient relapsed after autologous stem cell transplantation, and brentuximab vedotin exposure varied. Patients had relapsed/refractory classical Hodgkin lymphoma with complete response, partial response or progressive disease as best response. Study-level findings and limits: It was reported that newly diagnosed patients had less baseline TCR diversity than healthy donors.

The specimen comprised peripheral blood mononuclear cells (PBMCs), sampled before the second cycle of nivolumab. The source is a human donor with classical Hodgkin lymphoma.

The CDR3 reads CASSPLWDTNTEAFF. DNA for the CDR3: TGTGCCAGCAGTCCTCTCTGGGACACGAACACTGAAGCTTTCTTT. The chain joins TRBV6-5 to TRBJ1-1; D is possibly TRBD1 (6 bases). The germline gives CDR1 MNHEY, CDR2 SVGAGI. The CDR3 runs 15 residues. Trimming took 5 bases from V and 1 from J, leaving 14 bases between them.